The rows below give T cell receptor beta chains drawn from one sample of a study of cytomegalovirus exposure and HLA in healthy donors. TCRdb keeps only in-frame clones here, not all; method: immunoSEQ multiplex PCR. The repertoire has around 150,000 clones, 78% of them found once; the top ten carry under 4%. Material: PBMCs. These receptors all stem from a woman aged 40-49 years in good health and CMV-seronegative. CDR3s include the opening cysteine and the closing phenylalanine or tryptophan. The D gene is left open where the match is weak. Some rows mark clone size as missing; the rest say once, few, many or name a class of expanded clone.

-,TRBJ1-1,TRBV7-2,-,CASSVQGKNTEAFF,TGTGCCAGCAGCGTACAGGGAAAGAACACTGAAGCTTTCTTT
-,TRBJ1-1,TRBV27,-,CASSLWGKQGEAFF,TGTGCCAGCAGTTTGTGGGGGAAACAGGGTGAAGCTTTCTTT
TRBD1,TRBJ2-7,TRBV15,-,CATSRGNRGRYEQYF,TGTGCCACCAGCAGAGGGAACAGGGGTCGGTACGAGCAGTACTTC
TRBD2,TRBJ2-5,TRBV6-1,-,CASSGTSGGSETQYF,TGTGCCAGCAGCGGGACTAGCGGGGGGAGCGAGACCCAGTACTTC
-,TRBJ1-1,TRBV7-9,-,CSSSLTVGEAFF,TGTTCCAGCAGCTTAACAGTTGGTGAAGCTTTCTTT
-,TRBJ2-5,TRBV11-2,-,CASSFGAGPQETQYF,TGTGCCAGCAGCTTCGGTGCGGGCCCCCAAGAGACCCAGTACTTC
-,TRBJ1-3,TRBV4-1,-,CASSQVQGRYGNTIYF,TGCGCCAGCAGCCAAGTCCAGGGAAGATATGGAAACACCATATATTTT
TRBD1,TRBJ1-4,TRBV6-1,-,CASIRDRGNEKLFF,TGTGCCAGCATTCGGGACAGGGGTAATGAAAAACTGTTTTTT
TRBD2,TRBJ2-1,TRBV6-5,-,CASSYSSLAGTSQFF,TGTGCCAGCAGTTACTCGAGTCTAGCGGGGACCTCTCAGTTCTTC
-,TRBJ1-4,TRBV7-9,-,CASSFTRNEKLFF,TGTGCCAGCAGCTTTACTCGAAATGAAAAACTGTTTTTT
TRBD2,TRBJ2-5,TRBV28,-,CASVGGLAGGQETQYF,TGTGCCAGCGTTGGGGGCCTAGCGGGGGGACAAGAGACCCAGTACTTC
TRBD2,TRBJ2-3,TRBV5-4,-,CASSRLAGGPSTDTQYF,TGTGCCAGCAGCAGACTAGCGGGGGGTCCTAGCACAGATACGCAGTATTTT
-,TRBJ2-3,TRBV5-1,-,CASSRQSGRGIDTQYF,TGCGCCAGCAGCCGTCAGTCGGGCAGGGGAATAGATACGCAGTATTTT
-,TRBJ1-1,TRBV4-2,-,CASSQDPGAAGNTEAFF,TGTGCCAGCAGCCAAGATCCAGGGGCGGCGGGGAACACTGAAGCTTTCTTT
-,TRBJ1-5,TRBV28,few,CASREGGDQPQHF,TGTGCCAGCAGGGAGGGGGGGGATCAGCCCCAGCATTTT
TRBD1,TRBJ2-1,TRBV5-1,-,CASEIRGQGAWNEQFF,TGCGCCAGCGAGATTAGGGGACAGGGGGCGTGGAATGAGCAGTTCTTC
TRBD2,TRBJ2-3,TRBV12-5,-,CASGLGPGTSGGTSTDTQYF,TGTGCTAGTGGCCTGGGCCCCGGGACTAGCGGGGGGACTAGCACAGATACGCAGTATTTT
TRBD1,TRBJ1-6,TRBV7-8,-,CASSLDRTGGLGNSPLHF,TGTGCCAGCAGCTTAGACCGGACAGGGGGCCTTGGTAATTCACCCCTCCACTTT
TRBD1,TRBJ1-2,TRBV6-5,-,CASSYDRGSYGYTF,TGTGCCAGCAGTTACGACAGGGGGTCCTATGGCTACACCTTC
TRBD1,TRBJ1-1,TRBV19,-,CASSSFTGTGSEAFF,TGTGCCAGTAGTTCTTTTACCGGGACAGGGTCTGAAGCTTTCTTT
-,TRBJ1-1,TRBV29-1,-,CSVEEVQSSEAFF,TGCAGCGTTGAGGAGGTACAGTCGTCTGAAGCTTTCTTT
-,TRBJ2-3,TRBV29-1,few,CSVEDQLVSTDTQYF,TGCAGCGTTGAAGATCAACTGGTCAGCACAGATACGCAGTATTTT
-,TRBJ2-7,TRBV2,-,CASTSVSSAYEQYF,TGTGCCAGCACCTCCGTGAGCAGCGCCTACGAGCAGTACTTC
-,TRBJ2-1,TRBV5-5,few,CASSFSPGDYNEQFF,TGTGCCAGCAGCTTTTCTCCAGGGGACTACAATGAGCAGTTCTTC
-,TRBJ2-4,TRBV11-3,-,CASSLTRQPLAKNIQYF,TGTGCCAGCAGCTTAACACGACAGCCACTAGCCAAAAACATTCAGTACTTC
-,TRBJ1-3,TRBV2,-,CASQNRESSGNTIYF,TGTGCCAGCCAGAACAGGGAAAGCTCTGGAAACACCATATATTTT
-,TRBJ1-6,TRBV5-1,-,CASSLEQGGNSPLHF,TGCGCCAGCAGCTTGGAACAGGGCGGTAATTCACCCCTCCACTTT
TRBD2,TRBJ2-2,TRBV27,-,CASALADHTGELFF,TGTGCCAGCGCACTAGCGGATCACACCGGGGAGCTGTTTTTT
TRBD2,TRBJ2-1,TRBV7-9,-,CASSARPRTSYNEQFF,TGTGCCAGCAGCGCCAGGCCCCGGACTAGCTACAATGAGCAGTTCTTC
-,TRBJ2-2,TRBV7-6,-,CASSPLSGFNTGELFF,TGTGCCAGCAGCCCCCTATCAGGCTTTAACACCGGGGAGCTGTTTTTT
-,TRBJ1-6,TRBV5-1,-,CASSRTENSPLHF,TGCGCCAGCAGCCGGACAGAAAATTCACCCCTCCACTTT
TRBD2,TRBJ2-2,TRBV4-2,-,CASSQEFGGAGAGELFF,TGTGCCAGCAGCCAAGAATTCGGGGGGGCCGGGGCCGGGGAGCTGTTTTTT
-,TRBJ2-1,TRBV18,-,CASSPRAGAWEQFF,TGTGCCAGCTCACCACGTGCTGGAGCCTGGGAGCAGTTCTTC
-,TRBJ2-2,TRBV5-1,-,CASSSSSSDTGELFF,TGCGCCAGCAGCTCATCTTCCTCAGATACCGGGGAGCTGTTTTTT
-,TRBJ1-2,TRBV28,-,CASSLLQGNYGYTF,TGTGCCAGCAGTTTATTGCAGGGTAACTATGGCTACACCTTC
-,TRBJ1-2,TRBV5-6,few,CASSSYPLYGYTF,TGTGCCAGCAGCTCGTATCCCCTCTATGGCTACACCTTC
-,TRBJ2-2,TRBV7-9,-,CASRHSPGLARNTGELFF,TGTGCCAGCAGGCATTCACCTGGCCTAGCGAGGAACACCGGGGAGCTGTTTTTT
TRBD1,TRBJ1-1,TRBV28,-,CAGGQGIEAFF,TGTGCCGGTGGACAGGGAATAGAAGCTTTCTTT
-,TRBJ2-5,TRBV5-4,-,CASSWALNQETQYF,TGTGCCAGCAGCTGGGCCCTTAACCAAGAGACCCAGTACTTC
-,TRBJ1-6,TRBV6-1,-,CASSEQGYNSPLHF,TGTGCCAGCAGTGAACAGGGTTATAATTCACCCCTCCACTTT
TRBD1,TRBJ1-5,TRBV29-1,-,CSVGTARYQPQHF,TGCAGCGTGGGGACAGCTCGCTATCAGCCCCAGCATTTT
-,TRBJ1-1,TRBV7-2,-,CASSKLLSTEAFF,TGTGCCAGCAGCAAACTCTTGTCCACTGAAGCTTTCTTT
TRBD1,TRBJ2-1,TRBV9,-,CASSPRTGGSYNEQFF,TGTGCCAGCAGCCCTAGGACAGGGGGCTCCTACAATGAGCAGTTCTTC
-,TRBJ1-2,TRBV28,few,CASVKAIEFSDGYTF,TGTGCCAGCGTAAAAGCCATAGAGTTTTCGGATGGCTACACCTTC
-,TRBJ2-7,TRBV5-5,-,CASSLAGVGEYF,TGTGCCAGCAGCTTGGCGGGGGTTGGCGAGTACTTC
-,TRBJ2-1,TRBV4-1,-,CASSQDGEFFDEQFF,TGCGCCAGCAGCCAAGATGGGGAGTTTTTCGATGAGCAGTTCTTC
TRBD2,TRBJ2-3,TRBV10-2,-,CASRLAGGLSTDTQYF,TGCGCCAGCCGACTAGCGGGGGGACTCTCCACAGATACGCAGTATTTT
TRBD2,TRBJ2-3,TRBV5-4,-,CASSLSGGPVDTQYF,TGTGCCAGCAGCCTTAGCGGGGGGCCCGTAGATACGCAGTATTTT
-,TRBJ2-6,TRBV18,-,CASSPPAGSSGANVLTF,TGTGCCAGCTCACCACCGGCCGGGAGCTCTGGGGCCAACGTCCTGACTTTC
TRBD2,TRBJ2-1,TRBV6-5,-,CASSNSGGAPNEQFF,TGTGCCAGCAGTAATAGCGGGGGGGCCCCCAATGAGCAGTTCTTC
-,TRBJ1-2,TRBV28,-,CASKPGHGNYGYTF,TGTGCCAGCAAACCGGGACACGGGAACTATGGCTACACCTTC
TRBD1,TRBJ2-7,TRBV6-1,-,CASRDRGYEQYF,TGTGCCAGCAGAGACAGGGGTTACGAGCAGTACTTC
-,TRBJ1-2,TRBV7-9,few,CASSLVVGGSRYGYTF,TGTGCCAGCAGCTTAGTGGTTGGGGGGAGTCGATATGGCTACACCTTC
TRBD2,TRBJ2-7,TRBV6-4,once,CASRGGRTGDSYEQYF,TGTGCCAGCAGGGGGGGGAGGACGGGAGATTCCTACGAGCAGTACTTC
-,TRBJ1-5,TRBV6-1,-,CASSTGMGQPQHF,TGTGCCAGCAGTACAGGGATGGGGCAGCCCCAGCATTTT
-,TRBJ2-2,TRBV5-1,-,CASSFGGSDTGELFF,TGCGCCAGCAGCTTTGGCGGTTCCGACACCGGGGAGCTGTTTTTT
-,TRBJ1-1,TRBV5-1,-,CASSIPPSGLGTEAFF,TGCGCCAGCTCAATTCCGCCAAGCGGTTTGGGCACTGAAGCTTTCTTT
TRBD1,TRBJ2-7,TRBV7-8,-,CASSLARQGPYEQYF,TGTGCCAGCAGCTTAGCCAGACAGGGGCCCTACGAGCAGTACTTC